This TCR beta chain was sequenced during a study of cytomegalovirus exposure and HLA in healthy donors. CDR3 length equals 15 residues. V lost 0 bases and J lost 0, with 7 bases in between. The germline CDR1 and CDR2 sequences are SGHRS and YFSETQ. Both 60 Vbeta primers and 13 Jbeta primers went into the PCR. TCRdb's copy holds only in-frame clones and misses some; the assay was immunoSEQ multiplex PCR. The repertoire holds about 90,000 clones, with about 88% as singletons. The sequencing sample was made of PBMCs. The receptor was isolated from a man younger than 35 in good health and CMV-seronegative. This sequence joins TRBV5-1 and TRBJ1-3, with D possibly TRBD1 on 5 matching bases. The CDR3 sequence is CASSLGTLSGNTIYF. The CDR3 DNA reads as TGCGCCAGCAGCTTGGGGACACTCTCTGGAAACACCATATATTTT.